The entry that follows covers one TCR beta chain sequence. Its specificity is not known. The germline V gene encodes CDR1 LNHDA and CDR2 SQIVND (reference sequence). The CDR3 has 14 residues. Trimming took 6 bases from V and 6 from J; bases not matched to a gene: 5. This specimen comes from a study of T cell repertoires in cytomegalovirus infection. Study-level information: Public TCR beta signatures indicated both CMV infection and matching HLA type.

TCRdb ran MiXCR on the reads and lists one entry per CDR3 protein. The sample consists of some 500,000 distinct CDR3 sequences, approximately 40% of them appearing once. V gene TRBV19 combines with J gene TRBJ1-5; TRBD1 agrees at 10 bases. The input for sequencing was cultured PBMCs, taken from culture after CMV antigen stimulation. This clonotype originated in a human donor in good health (CMV status not recorded). Some clones in this sample may be carry-over from other donors' samples. This CDR3 reads CASRRTGGGQPQHF. For the CDR3, the DNA is TGTGCCAGTAGGAGGACAGGGGGGGGTCAGCCCCAGCATTTT. The full variable domain, with the rest looked up from reference TRBV19 and TRBJ1-5, is DGGITQSPKYLFRKEGQNVTLSCEQNLNHDAMYWYRQDPGQGLRLIYYSQIVNDFQKGDIAEGYSVSREKKESFPLTVTSAQKNPTAFYLCASRRTGGGQPQHFGDGTRLSIL.